This TCR beta chain stems from a study of blood T cells in healthy people across ages. The germline CDR1 and CDR2 sequences are MRHNA and SNTAGT. The CDR3 spans 14 residues. The V and J ends lost 7 bases and 6 bases, in that order; junction bases with no gene match: 10. This clonotype has just a few counts. Primers used in a second PCR of roughly 6 to 11 cycles were a sample-barcoded 5' primer and a J-beta primer mix. The template-switch adaptor was a 5' adaptor with 12 random nucleotides. It tagged each cDNA molecule. One entry per CDR3 protein results from TCRdb running MiXCR on the 5' RACE reads. The top ten hold roughly 23% of the sample, which has around 2 million distinct CDR3 sequences, about 39% seen once.

The V and J genes are TRBV6-4 and TRBJ1-2; the match to TRBD1 covers 8 bases. This sequence was found in a human donor in good health. What was sequenced was blood. The chain's CDR3 is CASMLNPGGHGYTF. In DNA form, the CDR3 reads TGTGCCAGCATGCTTAACCCAGGGGGCCATGGCTACACCTTC.